This TCR beta chain was sequenced during a study of post-analysis software for immune sequencing data. Overall study context: Recorded disease courses covered relapsing-remitting, secondary progressive and progressive-relapsing multiple sclerosis. Some patients had no subtype annotation.

Study-level points and caveats: Analysis by F measure revealed that same-batch samples clustered strongly together. Normalized Chao1 diversity was significantly lower in multiple sclerosis patients than in controls. With TRBV5-6, TRBV5-1 and TRBV20-1 included, about five TRBV segments were more frequent in patients than in controls.

Presence of unique molecular identifiers characterized the TCR beta cDNA libraries. Researchers reported approximately 480,000 cDNA molecules coming from approximately 0.91 to 9.4 million T cells. TCRdb re-derived calls from the PCR reads in MiXCR, one entry per CDR3 protein. Of some 500,000 distinct CDR3 sequences listed, approximately 45% were seen once; the top ten hold 9% to 14%. The V and J ends lost 6 bases and 5 bases, in that order; junction bases with no gene match: 5. Germline lookup yields CDR1 SGHTA and CDR2 FQGTGA. This CDR3 contains 14 residues. This clonotype was recorded a few times. Its antigen is currently unknown.

The sample taken for sequencing was blood. This sequence originates from a girl between 5 and 17 years old with multiple sclerosis. This chain links TRBV7-3 with TRBJ2-1; 9 positions agree with TRBD2. DNA for the CDR3: TGTGCCAGCAGTCCTAGCGGGGCCAACAATGAGCAGTTCTTC. This gives the protein CASSPSGANNEQFF.